This entry features one T cell receptor (beta chain) sequence. TCRdb ran MiXCR on the 5' RACE reads and lists one entry per CDR3 protein. Among some 96,000 distinct CDR3 sequences listed, 8% to 13% were seen once. This sample is drawn from a study of early T cells in non-severe SARS-CoV-2 infection. The TCR was taken from an adult who was a healthcare worker with PCR-confirmed SARS-CoV-2 infection or an uninfected control (not recorded which). Sequences were derived from whole blood, sampled at baseline.

The CDR3 nucleotides read TGCGCCAGCAGCTCCTTAGCGGAGGAGCTGTTTTTT. Its protein is CASSSLAEELFF. The chain carries TRBV5-1 and TRBJ2-2; D is possibly TRBD2 (6 bases). Germline assignment: CDR1 SGHRS and CDR2 YFSETQ. The CDR3 consists of 12 residues. V was shortened by 3 bases and J by 10 bases, with 10 bases between the two germline ends.